The sequence of this T cell receptor (beta chain) was determined in a study of CD8 T cells in ankylosing spondylitis. The study's findings and limits: Those disease-linked clones were CD8+; they were also relatively rare in peripheral blood. Blood of patients with ankylosing spondylitis appeared to be characterized by a TCR beta motif of eight highly homologous variants. Reactive arthritis synovial fluid and blood previously showed some of these motif variants.

A quantitative 5'-RACE method, one with molecular barcodes, was used to make TCR beta libraries. TCRdb fed the 5' RACE reads into MiXCR, producing one record per CDR3 protein. Of about 440,000 distinct CDR3 sequences in the sample, more than 15% were seen once. The sample holds a few counts of this clonotype. What it binds is not known. Trimming left V 2 bases short and J 3 bases short, with 14 bases between. The germline V gene has CDR1 SGHRS and CDR2 YFSETQ. The CDR3 runs 16 residues. The V gene is TRBV5-1, the J gene TRBJ1-4; D unclear. The source is a male donor with ankylosing spondylitis. Sample: blood, either unsorted or a sorted T cell fraction (not recorded which). Here the CDR3 reads CASSFLSTGSNEKLFF. The CDR3 coding sequence is TGCGCCAGCAGCTTCCTAAGCACGGGATCTAATGAAAAACTGTTTTTT.